The rows below give T cell receptor beta chains drawn from one sample of a study of immune cell composition in non-small cell lung cancer. Some clones are missing from TCRdb's copy, which holds only in-frame ones; the method was immunoSEQ multiplex PCR. This sample has some 5,000 clones, with about 80% found just once. The sequencing sample was made of lung tumor tissue. These receptors came from a human donor with non-small cell lung cancer. Each CDR3 is given with its conserved first and last residue. Fields, in order: V gene, J gene, D gene, clone size, CDR3 DNA, CDR3 protein. A D gene is named only where the DNA matches it firmly. Only some rows state a clone size, as once, few, many or a class for expanded clones.

TRBV5-1	TRBJ2-5	TRBD1	.	TGCGCCAGCAGCCCACAGGGGATCCAAGAGACCCAGTACTTC	CASSPQGIQETQYF
TRBV28	TRBJ1-3	.	.	TGTGCCAGCAGTTTCTCAGGGGCTGGAAACACCATATATTTT	CASSFSGAGNTIYF
TRBV5-1	TRBJ2-5	.	.	TGCGCCAGCAGCTTGGATCAGGAGACCCAGTACTTC	CASSLDQETQYF
TRBV27	TRBJ2-3	.	.	TGTGCCAGCAGTCGACAGTCCCTGGGAACAGATACGCAGTATTTT	CASSRQSLGTDTQYF
TRBV5-1	TRBJ2-3	TRBD2	once	TGCGCCAGCAGCTTCGGGACTAGCCCCTGGGATACGCAGTATTTT	CASSFGTSPWDTQYF
TRBV29-1	TRBJ2-1	TRBD2	.	TGCAGCGCTAGTACCGGGACTAGCGGAAACAATGAGCAGTTCTTC	CSASTGTSGNNEQFF
TRBV20-1	TRBJ1-1	.	.	TGCAGTGCAACACCGGGACACGAAGCTTTCTTT	CSATPGHEAFF
TRBV15	TRBJ2-4	TRBD1	.	TGTGCCACCAGCAGAGATAATCCACTGACAGGGCGGGTGGGTACTTTTGCCAAAAACATTCAGTACTTC	CATSRDNPLTGRVGTFAKNIQYF
TRBV12-5	TRBJ2-3	TRBD1	.	TGTGCTAGTGGTTTGACAGGGGGGACAGATACGCAGTATTTT	CASGLTGGTDTQYF
TRBV18	TRBJ1-1	.	few	TGTGCCAGCTCACCAGAGTTGACAATTGAAGCTTTCTTT	CASSPELTIEAFF
TRBV11-3	TRBJ2-5	TRBD2	once	TGTGCCAGCAGCCTCGGGACTAGCGGGATGAGGGAGACCCAGTACTTC	CASSLGTSGMRETQYF
TRBV30	TRBJ1-4	.	.	TGTGCCTGGAGGGGGCGGATTAATGAAAAACTGTTTTTT	CAWRGRINEKLFF
TRBV18	TRBJ2-1	TRBD2	.	TGTGCCAGCTCACGAAGCGGGAGCTCCTACAATGAGCAGTTCTTC	CASSRSGSSYNEQFF
TRBV19	TRBJ1-5	.	.	TGTGCCAGTAGTACCTACCCCGGGGATAGCAATCAGCCCCAGCATTTT	CASSTYPGDSNQPQHF
TRBV9	TRBJ2-7	TRBD2	.	TGTGCCAGCAGCGCTAGCGGGAGGGCCCACGAGCAGTACTTC	CASSASGRAHEQYF
TRBV28	TRBJ2-1	TRBD2	.	TGTGCCAGCAGTTCGGGGGGGGGCCCCTACAATGAGCAGTTCTTC	CASSSGGGPYNEQFF
TRBV9	TRBJ2-7	.	.	TGTGCCAGCAGCCCCCAGGGCAGGGTATACGAGCAGTACTTC	CASSPQGRVYEQYF
TRBV4-1	TRBJ2-7	.	.	TGCGCCAGCAGTTTCTTACAGAACTACGAGCAGTACTTC	CASSFLQNYEQYF
TRBV6-1	TRBJ2-7	TRBD1	once	TGTGCCAGCAGTGAAGCGTTCGGGACAGGGACCTACGAGCAGTACTTC	CASSEAFGTGTYEQYF